This T cell receptor (beta chain) was observed in a study of T cells in Graves' hyperthyroidism and ophthalmopathy. Background on the study: The blood sample was taken at first diagnosis, before treatment began.

From RNA transcripts, TCR beta CDR3 regions were amplified. Initially, a first-round RT-PCR of the TCR CDR3 employed the HTBI primer set. TCRdb used MiXCR to reprocess the multiplex PCR reads, holding one entry per CDR3 protein. The sample has about 350,000 distinct CDR3 sequences, less than 20% seen once. The germline V gene has CDR1 SNHLY and CDR2 FYNNEI. This CDR3 has 13 amino acids. V dropped 8 bases and J dropped 4 bases, with 14 bases sitting between them. Exclusion of a patient resulted from uncontrolled infection, other autoimmune disease, pregnancy or lactation. The chain uses TRBV2 and TRBJ2-5, with D perhaps assigned TRBD1 or TRBD2 (5 bases each). The receptor comes from a woman aged 40 to 49 with Graves' ophthalmopathy. Material for sequencing was blood. CDR3: CASLRWGSETQYF. CDR3 coding DNA: TGTGCCAGCCTTCGGTGGGGGTCAGAGACCCAGTACTTC.